This T cell receptor (beta chain) stems from a study of regulatory T cells in long-lasting Graves disease. This clonotype was observed many times. To make TCR beta libraries, researchers used iRepertoire HTBI primers and Arm-PCR of CDR3 regions. MiXCR was run by TCRdb on the multiplex PCR reads, yielding one entry per CDR3 protein. This sample has more than 300,000 distinct CDR3 sequences, with 15% to 20% found just once. The sample's time point: persistent/refractory GD, antithyroid drugs over 5 years with positive TRAb. The TCR library was made from RNA that had been extracted from PBMCs in TRIzol. The patients included were those that came from an endocrinology department in Xi'an, China. With EDTA tubes as the receptacles, about 9.2 milliliters of peripheral blood were drawn. The V gene's germline CDR1 is MNHNS and CDR2 SASEGT. There are 13 residues in the CDR3. Germline trimming cut 8 bases from V and 0 bases from J; bases unmatched to any gene: 2.

Sequencing used peripheral blood mononuclear cells (PBMCs), obtained when the disease was refractory, from a patient treated with antithyroid drugs. This sequence originates from a female donor with Graves disease. The rearrangement joins TRBV6-1 to TRBJ2-7; 9 positions match TRBD1. CDR3 coding DNA: TGTGCCAGCGGACAGGGGCGCTCCTACGAGCAGTACTTC. Its translation is CASGQGRSYEQYF.